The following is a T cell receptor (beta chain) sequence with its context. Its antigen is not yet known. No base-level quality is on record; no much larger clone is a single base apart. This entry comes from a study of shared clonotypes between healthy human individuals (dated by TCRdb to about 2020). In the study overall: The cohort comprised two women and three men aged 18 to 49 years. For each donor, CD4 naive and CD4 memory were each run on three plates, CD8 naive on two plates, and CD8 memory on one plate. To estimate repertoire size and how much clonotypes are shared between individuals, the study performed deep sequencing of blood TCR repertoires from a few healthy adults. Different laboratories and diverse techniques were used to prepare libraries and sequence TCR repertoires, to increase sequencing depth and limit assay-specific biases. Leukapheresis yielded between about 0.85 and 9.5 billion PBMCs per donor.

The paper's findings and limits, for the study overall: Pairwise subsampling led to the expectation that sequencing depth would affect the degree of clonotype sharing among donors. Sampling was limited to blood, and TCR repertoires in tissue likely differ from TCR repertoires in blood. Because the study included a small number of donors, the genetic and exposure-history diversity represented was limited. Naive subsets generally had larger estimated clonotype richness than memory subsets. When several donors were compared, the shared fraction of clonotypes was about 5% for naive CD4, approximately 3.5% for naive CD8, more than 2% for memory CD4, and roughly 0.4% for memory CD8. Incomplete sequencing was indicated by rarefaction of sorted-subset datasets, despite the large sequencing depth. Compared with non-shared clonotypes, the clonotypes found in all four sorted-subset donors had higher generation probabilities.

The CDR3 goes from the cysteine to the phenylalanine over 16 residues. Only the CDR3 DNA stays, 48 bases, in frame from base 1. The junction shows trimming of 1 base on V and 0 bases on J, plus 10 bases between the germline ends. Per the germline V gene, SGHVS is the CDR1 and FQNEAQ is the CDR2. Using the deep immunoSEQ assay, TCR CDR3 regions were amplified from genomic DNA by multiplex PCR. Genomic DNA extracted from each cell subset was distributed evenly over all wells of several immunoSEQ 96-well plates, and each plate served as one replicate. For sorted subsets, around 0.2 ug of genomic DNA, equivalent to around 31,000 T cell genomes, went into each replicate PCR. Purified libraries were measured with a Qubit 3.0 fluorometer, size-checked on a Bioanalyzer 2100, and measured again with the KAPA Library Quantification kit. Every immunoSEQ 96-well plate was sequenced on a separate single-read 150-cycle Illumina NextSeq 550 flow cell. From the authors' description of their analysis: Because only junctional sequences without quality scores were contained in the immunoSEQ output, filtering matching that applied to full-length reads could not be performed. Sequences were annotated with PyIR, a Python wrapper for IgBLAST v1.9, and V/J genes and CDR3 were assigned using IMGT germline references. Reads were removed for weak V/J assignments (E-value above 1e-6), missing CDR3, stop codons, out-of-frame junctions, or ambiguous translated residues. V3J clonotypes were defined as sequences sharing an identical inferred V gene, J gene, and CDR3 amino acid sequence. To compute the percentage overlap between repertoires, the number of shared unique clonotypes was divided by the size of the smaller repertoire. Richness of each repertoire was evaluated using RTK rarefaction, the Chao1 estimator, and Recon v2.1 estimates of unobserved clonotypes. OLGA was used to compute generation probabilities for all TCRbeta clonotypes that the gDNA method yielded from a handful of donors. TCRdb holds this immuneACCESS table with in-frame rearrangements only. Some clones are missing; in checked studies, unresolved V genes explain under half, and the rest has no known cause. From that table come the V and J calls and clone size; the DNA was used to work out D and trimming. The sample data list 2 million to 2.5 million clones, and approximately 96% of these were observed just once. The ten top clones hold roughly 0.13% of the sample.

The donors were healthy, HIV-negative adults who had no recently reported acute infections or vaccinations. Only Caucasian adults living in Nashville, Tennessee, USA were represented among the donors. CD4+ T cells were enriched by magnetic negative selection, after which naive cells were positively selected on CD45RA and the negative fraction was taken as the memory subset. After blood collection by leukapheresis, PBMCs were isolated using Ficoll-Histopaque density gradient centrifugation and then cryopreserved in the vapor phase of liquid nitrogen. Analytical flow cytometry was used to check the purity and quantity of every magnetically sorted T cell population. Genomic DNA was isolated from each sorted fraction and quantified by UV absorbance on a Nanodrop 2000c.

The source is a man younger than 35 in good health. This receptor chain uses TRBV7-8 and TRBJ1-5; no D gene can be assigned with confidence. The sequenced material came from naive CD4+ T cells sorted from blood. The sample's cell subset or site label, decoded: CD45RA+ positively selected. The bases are TGTGCCAGCAGCTTAGGACCGGCGTTTAGCAATCAGCCCCAGCATTTT. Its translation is CASSLGPAFSNQPQHF.